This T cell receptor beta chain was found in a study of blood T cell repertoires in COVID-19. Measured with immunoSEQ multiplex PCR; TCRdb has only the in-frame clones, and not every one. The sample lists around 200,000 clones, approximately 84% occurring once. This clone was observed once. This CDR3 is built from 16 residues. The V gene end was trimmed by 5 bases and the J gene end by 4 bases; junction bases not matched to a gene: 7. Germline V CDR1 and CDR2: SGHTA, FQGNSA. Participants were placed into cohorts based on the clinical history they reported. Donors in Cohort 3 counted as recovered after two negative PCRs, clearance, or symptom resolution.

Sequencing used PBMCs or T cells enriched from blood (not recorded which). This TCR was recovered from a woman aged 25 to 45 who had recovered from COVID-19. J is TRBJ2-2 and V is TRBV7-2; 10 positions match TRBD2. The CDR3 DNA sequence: TGTGCCAGCAGCGCATCCGGGACTAGCGTCACCGGGGAGCTGTTTTTT. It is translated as CASSASGTSVTGELFF.